The source of this T cell receptor beta chain is a study of cytotoxic CD8 clonotypes in ibrutinib-treated CLL. TCRdb's table, derived via immunoSEQ multiplex PCR, lists solely in-frame clones and lacks some. The sample holds about 270,000 clones, roughly four fifths seen once. The CDR3 runs to 15 residues. Germline V gene lookup returns CDR1 SGHTA and CDR2 FQGNSA. As for this clone: An end of the junction differs from the germline gene, which may be a read error.

This rearrangement joins TRBV7-2 to TRBJ2-2; D ambiguous. The clonotype was recovered from a human donor with chronic lymphocytic leukemia. The specimen comprised PBMCs, sampled at disease progression, from a patient treated with ibrutinib. The CDR3 coding sequence is TGTGCCAGCAGATTAGGGATACTGAACACCGGGGAGCTGTTTTTT. Its translation is CASRLGILNTGELFF.